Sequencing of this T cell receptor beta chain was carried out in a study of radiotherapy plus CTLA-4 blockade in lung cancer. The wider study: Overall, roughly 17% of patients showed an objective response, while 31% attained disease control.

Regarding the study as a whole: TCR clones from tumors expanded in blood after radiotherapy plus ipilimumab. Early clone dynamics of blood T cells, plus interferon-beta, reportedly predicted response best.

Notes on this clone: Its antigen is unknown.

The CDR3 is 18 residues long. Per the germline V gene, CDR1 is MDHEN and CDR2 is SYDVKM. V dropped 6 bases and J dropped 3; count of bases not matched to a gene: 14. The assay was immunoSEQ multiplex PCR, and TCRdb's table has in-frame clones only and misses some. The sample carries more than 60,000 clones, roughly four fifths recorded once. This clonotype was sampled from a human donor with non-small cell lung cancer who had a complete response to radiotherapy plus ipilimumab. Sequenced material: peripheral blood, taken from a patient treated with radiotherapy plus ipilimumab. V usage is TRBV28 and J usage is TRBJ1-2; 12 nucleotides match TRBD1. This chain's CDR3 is CASRGVGTGGRGDYGYTF. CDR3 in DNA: TGTGCCAGCAGAGGGGTCGGGACAGGGGGCAGGGGAGACTATGGCTACACCTTC.